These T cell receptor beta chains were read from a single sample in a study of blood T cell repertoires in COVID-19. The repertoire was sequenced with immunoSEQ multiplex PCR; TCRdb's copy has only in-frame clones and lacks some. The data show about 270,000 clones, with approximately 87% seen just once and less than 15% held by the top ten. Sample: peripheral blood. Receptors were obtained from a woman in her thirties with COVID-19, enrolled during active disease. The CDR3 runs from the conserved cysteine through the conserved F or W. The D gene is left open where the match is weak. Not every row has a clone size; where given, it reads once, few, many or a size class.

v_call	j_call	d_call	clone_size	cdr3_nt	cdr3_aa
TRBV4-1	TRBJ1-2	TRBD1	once	TGCGCCAGCAGCCATGTAGGGGACAGCTATGGCTACACCTTC	CASSHVGDSYGYTF
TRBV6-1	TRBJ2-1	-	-	TGTGCCAGCAGTGAAGTAAAGGGGTACAATGAGCAGTTCTTC	CASSEVKGYNEQFF
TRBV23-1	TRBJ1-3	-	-	TGCGCCAGCAGTCAATGGGGGGAGGGGTTTAACTCTGGAAACACCATATATTTT	CASSQWGEGFNSGNTIYF
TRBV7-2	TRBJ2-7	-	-	TGTGCCAGCAGGCCAGTGACAGGATTGGGAGCCTACGAGCAGTACTTC	CASRPVTGLGAYEQYF
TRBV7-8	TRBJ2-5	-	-	TGTGCCAGCAGCCCCGGGACTCAAGAGGGGCAAGAGACCCAGTACTTC	CASSPGTQEGQETQYF
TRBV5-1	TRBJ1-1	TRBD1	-	TGCGCCAGCAGCTTGGTGGGGACAGGGGGCACTGAAGCTTTCTTT	CASSLVGTGGTEAFF
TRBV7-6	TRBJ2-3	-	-	TGTGCCAGCAGCTCTAATCCCCTAGCGACAGATACGCAGTATTTT	CASSSNPLATDTQYF
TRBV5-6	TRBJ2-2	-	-	TGTGCCAGCAGCTTGGACGTGCGGCATAAAACCGGGGAGCTGTTTTTT	CASSLDVRHKTGELFF
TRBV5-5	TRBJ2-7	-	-	TGTGCCAGCAGCTCGCACCCGGACAGTAGGGAGCAGTACTTC	CASSSHPDSREQYF
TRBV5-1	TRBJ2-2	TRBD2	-	TGCGCCAGCAGCTTTAGCGGGGGTGCCGGGGAGCTGTTTTTT	CASSFSGGAGELFF
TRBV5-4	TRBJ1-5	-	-	TGTGCCAGCAGCTTGGCCGGAAAGGGCTACAGGCAGCCCCAGCATTTT	CASSLAGKGYRQPQHF
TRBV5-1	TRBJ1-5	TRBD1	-	TGCGCCACCTTCGAGGCCGACAGGGCGGGCAATCAGCCCCAGCATTTT	CATFEADRAGNQPQHF
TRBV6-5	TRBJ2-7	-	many	TGTGCCAGCGACGATGCGCAGGGCTACGAGCAGTACTTC	CASDDAQGYEQYF
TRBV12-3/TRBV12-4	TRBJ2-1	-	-	TGTGCCAGCAGTTTAGCTAGTCGCAATGAGCAGTTCTTC	CASSLASRNEQFF
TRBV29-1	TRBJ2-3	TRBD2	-	TGCAGCGTTGAAATTAGCGGGGGGGCGACGCAGTATTTT	CSVEISGGATQYF
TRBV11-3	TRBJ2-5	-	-	TGTGCCAGCAGCGAAGGACCTAGCGCCCAAGAGACCCAGTACTTC	CASSEGPSAQETQYF
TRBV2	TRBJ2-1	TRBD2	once	TGTGCCAGCAGGTTGGAGCGGGGGGCCTACAATGAGCAGTTCTTC	CASRLERGAYNEQFF
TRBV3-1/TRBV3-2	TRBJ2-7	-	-	TGTGCCAGCAGCCAAGATCAAAGCTTCGAGCAGTACTTC	CASSQDQSFEQYF
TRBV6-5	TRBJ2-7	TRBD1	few	TGTGCCAGCAGAGGGGACAGCTCCTACGAGCAGTACTTC	CASRGDSSYEQYF
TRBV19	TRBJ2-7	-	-	TGTGCCAGTAGCCAAACAGGCCCCGGCTCCTATGAGCAGTACTTC	CASSQTGPGSYEQYF
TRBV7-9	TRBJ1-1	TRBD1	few	TGTGCCAGCAGCCCATGGACAGGGGAAGCTTTCTTT	CASSPWTGEAFF
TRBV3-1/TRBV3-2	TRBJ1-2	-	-	TGTGCCAGCAGCCAAGAACAAGGCTACACCTTC	CASSQEQGYTF
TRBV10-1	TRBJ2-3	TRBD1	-	TGCGCCAGCAGTCCGACAGGGGCCGTCACAGATACGCAGTATTTT	CASSPTGAVTDTQYF
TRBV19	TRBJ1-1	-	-	TGTGCCAGTGGGCAGGGGCTCCGTTGGACTGAAGCTTTCTTT	CASGQGLRWTEAFF
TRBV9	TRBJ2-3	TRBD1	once	TGTGCCAGCAGGGGACAGGGCACAGATACGCAGTATTTT	CASRGQGTDTQYF
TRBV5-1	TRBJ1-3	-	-	TGCGCCAGCAGCTTGGTTCCCTTCTCTTACTCTGGAAACACCATATATTTT	CASSLVPFSYSGNTIYF
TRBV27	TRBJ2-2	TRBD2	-	TGTGCCAGCAGACGCGGGGGATCGAACACCGGGGAGCTGTTTTTT	CASRRGGSNTGELFF
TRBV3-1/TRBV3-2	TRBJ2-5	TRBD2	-	TGTGCCAGCAGCCACGGGACTAGCGGGGGGGGAGAGACCCAGTACTTC	CASSHGTSGGGETQYF
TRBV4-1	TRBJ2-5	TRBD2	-	TGCGCCAGCAGCCACCCCACAACGGCCAGGCGGGGGTGGCGAGAGACCCAGTACTTC	CASSHPTTARRGWRETQYF
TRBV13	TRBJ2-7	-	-	TGTGCCAGCAGCCTGGGGGCGGAGGCCCACGAGCAGTACTTC	CASSLGAEAHEQYF
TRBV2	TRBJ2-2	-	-	TGTGCCAGCAGTGATGTGCGGCTAGGCGTCGGGGAGCTGTTTTTT	CASSDVRLGVGELFF
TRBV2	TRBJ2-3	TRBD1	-	TGTGCCAGCAGGATGGGACAGTACGAGGCAGATACGCAGTATTTT	CASRMGQYEADTQYF
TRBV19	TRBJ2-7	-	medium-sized	TGTGCCAGTAGTATGGGACTTCACTACGAGCAGTACTTC	CASSMGLHYEQYF
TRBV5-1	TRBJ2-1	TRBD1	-	TGCGCCAGCAGCTTGAATCCAGGGGGCAACAATGAGCAGTTCTTC	CASSLNPGGNNEQFF
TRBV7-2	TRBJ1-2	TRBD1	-	TGTGCCAGCAGCCCCGCCCTCAGGGGGGGCTACACCTTC	CASSPALRGGYTF
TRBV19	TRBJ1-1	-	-	TGTGCCACCAAAGGGGCGAGCACTGAAGCTTTCTTT	CATKGASTEAFF
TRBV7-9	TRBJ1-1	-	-	TGTGCCAGCAGAAGAGACGGTAGCCAGTTCTCGGCTTTCTTT	CASRRDGSQFSAFF
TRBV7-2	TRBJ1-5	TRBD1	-	TGTGCCAGCAGCGGGACAGTTAATCAGCCCCAGCATTTT	CASSGTVNQPQHF
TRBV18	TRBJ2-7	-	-	TGTGCCAGCTCTGAGGGAGTTTTCTACGAGCAGTACTTC	CASSEGVFYEQYF